Sequencing of this T cell receptor beta chain was carried out in a study of CXCR3-negative and CXCR3-positive naive CD8 T cells. Study-wide context: A total of approximately 140 million TRB reads was generated, with about 1.5 +/- 0.3 million per library.

Remarks on this clonotype: The antigen remains unidentified.

This CDR3 region has 13 residues. From germline, CDR1 is SQVTM and CDR2 ANQGSEA. The sorter processed each CD8+ T cell subset in triplicate at some 330,000 cells apiece. The study, taken as a whole, reports: The study found more hydrophobic TRB CDR3s in CXCR3-positive naive cells than in CXCR3-negative naive cells. It was found that naive subsets had comparable surface CD5, and TCR strength was inferred from TRB CDR3 properties.

The libraries of TRB cDNA were prepared using 5' RACE with UMI labels. For each CDR3 protein, TCRdb gives one entry from its re-call of the 5' RACE reads, without DNA. This table lists tens of thousands of distinct CDR3 sequences. The chain couples TRBV29-1 to TRBJ2-6. This TCR was recovered from a human donor in good health. Some clones in this sample may be carry-over from other donors' samples. The sequenced material came from naive CXCR3+ CD8+ T cells from blood. Subset meaning: CD45RO-CCR7+CD27+CD95- naive CD8+ T cells expressing CXCR3 (TNR3+). The CDR3 spells CSVVSTGANVLTF.